The 30 T cell receptor beta chains below were found in one sample sequenced in a study of graft-versus-host responses after intestinal transplantation. Clones were read by immunoSEQ multiplex PCR, and TCRdb kept only the in-frame ones, dropping some. The repertoire includes about 85,000 clones, about 91% of them detected once, and 7% to 9.5% sits in the top ten. What these receptors recognize is not known. This specimen was unstimulated CD8+ T cells sorted from spleen or lymph node cells, taken before transplant. The source of these receptors is a human donor who was the organ donor for an intestinal transplant.

The J gene is TRBJ1-2, the V gene TRBV19; D unresolved. The CDR3 is 12 residues long. Germline values: CDR1 LNHDA, CDR2 SQIVND (reference sequence). Deletions cut 6 bases from V and 5 bases from J, with 10 bases between. The DNA of the CDR3 is TGTGCCAGTAGCGAGGACGGATATGGCTACACCTTC. Amino acids: CASSEDGYGYTF. The full variable domain, with the rest looked up from reference TRBV19 and TRBJ1-2, is DGGITQSPKYLFRKEGQNVTLSCEQNLNHDAMYWYRQDPGQGLRLIYYSQIVNDFQKGDIAEGYSVSREKKESFPLTVTSAQKNPTAFYLCASSEDGYGYTFGSGTRLTVV.

V gene TRBV10-3 combines with J gene TRBJ1-6, with D unresolved. V was trimmed by 6 bases and J by 6 bases, leaving 18 bases between them. The V gene's germline CDR1 is ENHRY and CDR2 SYGVKD. This CDR3 is 16 amino acids long. The CDR3 reads CAISPGPNIPNSPLHF. The DNA for the CDR3 is TGTGCCATCAGCCCGGGCCCTAATATTCCTAATTCACCCCTCCACTTT.

A remark on this clone: The same CDR3 also results from other DNA sequences found in this sample. The chain carries TRBV5-4 and TRBJ1-6; D is perhaps TRBD1 (5 bases). Deletions cut 0 bases from V and 9 bases from J, with 19 bases between. The germline gives CDR1 SGHNT, CDR2 YYREEE (reference sequence). The CDR3 is 17 residues long. The CDR3 DNA sequence: TGTGCCAGCAGCTTGGTTGGGGCCGTTGGAGTTGGTTCACCCCTCCACTTT. This gives the protein CASSLVGAVGVGSPLHF.

CDR3 loop: CASSLGLGTDTQYF. DNA of the CDR3: TGTGCCAGCAGCCTCGGACTAGGCACAGATACGCAGTATTTT. The rearrangement links TRBV4-2 to TRBJ2-3; the match to TRBD2 covers 7 bases. The CDR3 runs to 14 residues. Germline CDR1 is LGHNA and CDR2 is YNFKEQ. With V trimmed by 4 bases and J by 1 base, 2 bases remained unmatched.

The chain has TRBV5-4 and TRBJ1-2, with 8 bases lining up with TRBD1. With V trimmed by 0 bases and J by 3 bases, 4 bases remained unmatched. The CDR3 contains 15 residues. From germline, CDR1 is SGHNT and CDR2 YYREEE (reference sequence). The CDR3 is CASSLGWGQDYGYTF. CDR3 DNA: TGTGCCAGCAGCTTGGGGTGGGGACAGGACTATGGCTACACCTTC. The full variable domain, completed using reference TRBV5-4 and TRBJ1-2, is ETGVTQSPTHLIKTRGQQVTLRCSSQSGHNTVSWYQQALGQGPQFIFQYYREEENGRGNFPPRFSGLQFPNYSSELNVNALELDDSALYLCASSLGWGQDYGYTFGSGTRLTVV.

The J gene is TRBJ2-1, the V gene TRBV9; TRBD2 agrees at 11 bases. The CDR3 loop spans 15 amino acids. The V gene's germline CDR1 is SGDLS and CDR2 YYNGEE. Germline trimming cut 3 bases from V and 4 bases from J; bases unmatched to any gene: 3. CDR3 region: CASSASGGPYNEQFF. DNA for the CDR3: TGTGCCAGCAGCGCTAGCGGGGGGCCATACAATGAGCAGTTCTTC.

V is TRBV11-2 and J is TRBJ2-7; 8 bases map to TRBD1. This CDR3 spans 13 amino acids. From germline, CDR1 is SGHAT and CDR2 FQNNGV. V shed 5 bases and J 3 bases; nucleotides not matched to a gene: 3. CDR3 region: CASSPDRGYEQYF. In DNA form, the CDR3 reads TGTGCCAGCAGCCCAGACAGGGGCTACGAGCAGTACTTC.

The V gene is TRBV7-3, the J gene TRBJ2-2; TRBD1 might be the D (5 bases). CDR1 is SGHTA and CDR2 is FQGTGA in the germline V gene. The CDR3 consists of 13 residues. V was trimmed by 5 bases and J by 6 bases, leaving 10 bases between them. CDR3 in amino acids: CASSDWTSGELFF. The CDR3 nucleotides are TGTGCCAGCAGCGACTGGACATCCGGGGAGCTGTTTTTT.

CDR3 sequence (DNA): TGTGCCAGTAGTGGTGAGGGGCCCACTGGTGAGCAGTTCTTC. Its translation is CASSGEGPTGEQFF. The V and J genes are TRBV19 and TRBJ2-1, with D perhaps being TRBD1 or TRBD2 (5 bases each). CDR3 size: 14 residues. V dropped 5 bases and J dropped 9 bases, with 17 bases sitting between them. Germline loops: CDR1 LNHDA, CDR2 SQIVND (reference sequence).

CDR3 in DNA: TGTGCCAGCAGCTTATTCGATTCACCCCTCCACTTT. Residues: CASSLFDSPLHF. V usage is TRBV7-6 and J usage is TRBJ1-6; D is uncertain. Between the trimmed V and J ends, which lost 2 bases and 8 bases, there was a span of 4 bases. CDR1 and CDR2 from the germline V gene are SGHVS and FNYEAQ. This CDR3 contains 12 residues.

V and J are TRBV6-5 and TRBJ1-2; D gene ambiguous. The length of the CDR3 is 14 residues. The V end lost 0 bases, the J end lost 8 bases, and 13 bases lay between the germline ends. The germline V gene encodes CDR1 MNHEY and CDR2 SVGAGI. The CDR3 sequence: CASSYSSSLGGYTF. CDR3 nucleotides: TGTGCCAGCAGTTACTCGTCCAGTCTGGGCGGCTACACCTTC.

The chain links TRBV11-2 to TRBJ2-3; D may be TRBD2 (6 bases). This CDR3 has 16 amino acids. Trimming took 5 bases from V and 3 from J, leaving 18 bases between them. Germline V CDR1 and CDR2: SGHAT, FQNNGV. The CDR3 DNA reads TGTGCCAGCAGCCCATTTCGGCCTAGCGAGACAGATACGCAGTATTTT. This encodes CASSPFRPSETDTQYF.

The V and J genes are TRBV7-9 and TRBJ2-7; D is unclear. V lost 4 bases and J lost 4, with 8 bases in between. The CDR3 runs 12 residues. CDR1 is SEHNR and CDR2 is FQNEAQ in the germline V gene (reference sequence). CDR3 sequence (DNA): TGTGCCAGCAGCTACGGAATTTACGAGCAGTACTTC. Translating gives CASSYGIYEQYF.

Regarding this clone: Other DNA sequences of this sample code for an identical CDR3. Written as DNA, the CDR3 is TGTGCCAGCAGTGGAAAAGGACTTTCAGGGGATTCACCCCTCCACTTT. Translation: CASSGKGLSGDSPLHF. The rearrangement uses TRBV6-1 and TRBJ1-6; D may be TRBD1 (6 bases). CDR3 length: 16 residues. V shed 4 bases and J shed 8 bases, with 18 bases lying between them. Germline-derived CDR1 and CDR2 are MNHNS and SASEGT.

The chain employs TRBV6-5 and TRBJ2-6; D gene ambiguous. The CDR3 spans 16 residues. Germline loops: CDR1 MNHEY, CDR2 SVGAGI. V was shortened by 1 base and J by 0 bases, with 7 bases between the two germline ends. The CDR3 protein is CASSYFFGSGANVLTF. The CDR3 region has the DNA TGTGCCAGCAGTTACTTTTTCGGCTCTGGGGCCAACGTCCTGACTTTC.

This clone was found once. V gene TRBV4-1 combines with J gene TRBJ2-3; TRBD2 matches 11 bases. Germline V gives CDR1 MGHRA, CDR2 YSYEKL. J was trimmed by 5 bases and V by 3 bases; bases with no gene match: 4. The CDR3 runs to 15 residues. DNA for the CDR3: TGCGCCAGCAGCCAGATAGCGGGAGGGGGAGATACGCAGTATTTT. Translation gives CASSQIAGGGDTQYF.

The chain recombines TRBV5-1 with TRBJ2-7, with a possible D match to TRBD1 (5 bases). The CDR3 covers 18 residues. Per germline, CDR1 SGHRS and CDR2 YFSETQ. The germline V and J ends were trimmed by 0 bases and 2 bases, with 21 bases remaining between them. CDR3 loop: CASSLAKGAARTAYEQYF. CDR3 coding DNA: TGCGCCAGCAGCTTGGCCAAAGGGGCGGCCAGAACCGCCTACGAGCAGTACTTC.

Remarks on this clone: One end of the junction is discordant with germline, which a read error may explain. This sample also contains other DNA sequences that code for the same CDR3. The chain combines TRBV4-1 with TRBJ1-4; D is uncertain. The CDR3 length is 19 residues. Germline CDR1 reads MGHRA; CDR2 reads YSYEKL. The CDR3 loop reads CASSQDLLDNPTTNEKLFF. For the CDR3, the DNA is TGCGCCAGCAGCCAAGATCTCTTAGATAATCCGACAACTAATGAAAAACTGTTCTTT.

The chain combines TRBV11-2 with TRBJ2-7, with TRBD2 matching over 9 bases. Germline-derived CDR1 and CDR2 are SGHAT and FQNNGV. The CDR3 covers 19 residues. Germline trimming cut 3 bases from V and 6 bases from J; bases unmatched to any gene: 21. The CDR3 nucleotides read TGTGCCAGCAGCTTCCCACCCTATAGCTCCGGCGGGGGGGTTGGCGAGCAGTACTTC. Translated, it gives CASSFPPYSSGGGVGEQYF.

This clone occurred once. The chain recombines TRBV6-5 with TRBJ2-7; tentative D call: TRBD1 (6 bases). Germline CDR1 reads MNHEY; CDR2 reads SVGAGI. The V gene lost 9 bases and the J gene lost 2 bases, with 17 bases spanning the gap. The CDR3 consists of 14 residues. For the CDR3, the DNA is TGTGCCAGTACAGAGCGGACAGTGACCTACGAGCAGTACTTC. This gives the protein CASTERTVTYEQYF.

The chain combines TRBV12-5 with TRBJ1-5; 7 positions match TRBD1. Germline CDR1 LGHNT, CDR2 FRNRAP. Trimming at V came to 6 bases and at J to 4 bases, leaving 6 bases not matched to a gene. This CDR3 contains 14 residues. The CDR3: CASGSGTVNQPQHF. DNA of the CDR3: TGTGCTAGTGGCTCCGGGACAGTTAATCAGCCCCAGCATTTT.

CDR3 amino acids: CASSEGSPEQYF. The CDR3, as DNA: TGTGCCAGCAGTGAAGGGAGTCCCGAGCAGTACTTC. The chain recombines TRBV6-1 with TRBJ2-7; D not certain. Germline loops: CDR1 MNHNS, CDR2 SASEGT. V was shortened by 1 base and J by 6 bases, with 7 bases between the two germline ends. The CDR3 spans 12 residues.

The gene calls are TRBV29-1 and TRBJ1-2; a possible D gene is TRBD1 (5 bases). The length of the CDR3 is 13 residues. Trimming left V 6 bases short and J 3 bases short, with 14 bases between. Per the germline V gene, CDR1 is SQVTM and CDR2 is ANQGSEA. The CDR3 sequence is CSVEQEAYYGYTF. In DNA form, the CDR3 reads TGCAGCGTAGAACAGGAGGCCTACTATGGCTACACCTTC. Together with reference TRBV29-1 and TRBJ1-2, the CDR3 gives the full variable domain: SAVISQKPSRDICQRGTSLTIQCQVDSQVTMMFWYRQQPGQSLTLIATANQGSEATYESGFVIDKFPISRPNLTFSTLTVSNMSPEDSSIYLCSVEQEAYYGYTFGSGTRLTVV.

The V gene is TRBV19, the J gene TRBJ2-7; D possibly corresponds to TRBD1 (5 bases). Per germline, CDR1 LNHDA and CDR2 SQIVND (reference sequence). Deletions cut 3 bases from V and 6 bases from J, with 9 bases between. The CDR3 runs 12 residues. CDR3 protein: CASSMAGFEQYF. The CDR3 region has the DNA TGTGCCAGTAGTATGGCAGGGTTCGAGCAGTACTTC.

The genes are TRBV7-9 and TRBJ2-5; 10 bases are a match to TRBD2. Trimming cost V 6 bases and J 6 bases; bases outside gene matches: 16. The germline V gene has CDR1 SEHNR and CDR2 FQNEAQ (reference sequence). The CDR3 spans 17 residues. This CDR3 reads CASSPERLAGAPKTQYF. The CDR3 region has the DNA TGTGCCAGCAGTCCGGAGCGGCTAGCGGGGGCCCCGAAGACCCAGTACTTC. The entire variable domain, with the rest obtained from reference TRBV7-9 and TRBJ2-5, is as follows: DTGVSQNPRHKITKRGQNVTFRCDPISEHNRLYWYRQTLGQGPEFLTYFQNEAQLEKSRLLSDRFSAERPKGSFSTLEIQRTEQGDSAMYLCASSPERLAGAPKTQYFGPGTRLLVL.

The chain combines TRBV5-6 with TRBJ1-3; D ambiguous. Germline CDR1 SGHDT, CDR2 YYEEEE. V was pared by 0 bases and J by 0 bases, with 10 bases between. This CDR3 has 16 residues. The DNA of the CDR3 is TGTGCCAGCAGCTTGGTCGTCGTTGGCTCTGGAAACACCATATATTTT. Protein sequence: CASSLVVVGSGNTIYF. The variable domain in full, with the rest retrieved from reference TRBV5-6 and TRBJ1-3, is DAGVTQSPTHLIKTRGQQVTLRCSPKSGHDTVSWYQQALGQGPQFIFQYYEEEERQRGNFPDRFSGHQFPNYSSELNVNALLLGDSALYLCASSLVVVGSGNTIYFGEGSWLTVV.

The chain couples TRBV19 to TRBJ2-3; possibly TRBD1 or TRBD2 for D (6 bases each). Trimming removed 7 bases at V and 6 bases at J, with 11 bases between. The V gene's germline CDR1 is LNHDA and CDR2 SQIVND (reference sequence). This CDR3 has 12 amino acids. This chain's CDR3 is CASTIGGDTQYF. Here the CDR3 DNA reads TGTGCCAGTACCATAGGGGGGGATACGCAGTATTTT.

The V gene is TRBV19, the J gene TRBJ1-1; 9 bases agree with TRBD1. This CDR3 spans 16 amino acids. J was trimmed by 0 bases and V by 3 bases; bases with no gene match: 5. Per the germline V gene, CDR1 is LNHDA and CDR2 is SQIVND (reference sequence). The CDR3 region is CASSIGQGRLNTEAFF. In DNA form, the CDR3 reads TGTGCCAGTAGTATTGGACAGGGGCGTCTGAACACTGAAGCTTTCTTT.

The rearrangement joins TRBV30 to TRBJ2-7; perhaps TRBD2 as D (5 bases). V lost 2 bases to trimming and J lost 3 bases, with 14 bases between them. The CDR3 runs 14 residues. The germline CDR1 and CDR2 sequences are GTSNPN and SVGIG (reference sequence). The CDR3 loop reads CAWSFGVGNYEQYF. CDR3 in DNA: TGTGCCTGGAGTTTTGGGGTCGGGAACTACGAGCAGTACTTC.

The V gene is TRBV28, the J gene TRBJ2-7; D unclear. Germline V gene data show CDR1 as MDHEN and CDR2 as SYDVKM. The V and J ends lost 4 bases and 0 bases respectively, with 10 bases between them. The CDR3 length is 14 residues. CDR3 sequence (DNA): TGTGCCAGCAGTTCGAGCGATGCCTCCTACGAGCAGTACTTC. It codes for CASSSSDASYEQYF.